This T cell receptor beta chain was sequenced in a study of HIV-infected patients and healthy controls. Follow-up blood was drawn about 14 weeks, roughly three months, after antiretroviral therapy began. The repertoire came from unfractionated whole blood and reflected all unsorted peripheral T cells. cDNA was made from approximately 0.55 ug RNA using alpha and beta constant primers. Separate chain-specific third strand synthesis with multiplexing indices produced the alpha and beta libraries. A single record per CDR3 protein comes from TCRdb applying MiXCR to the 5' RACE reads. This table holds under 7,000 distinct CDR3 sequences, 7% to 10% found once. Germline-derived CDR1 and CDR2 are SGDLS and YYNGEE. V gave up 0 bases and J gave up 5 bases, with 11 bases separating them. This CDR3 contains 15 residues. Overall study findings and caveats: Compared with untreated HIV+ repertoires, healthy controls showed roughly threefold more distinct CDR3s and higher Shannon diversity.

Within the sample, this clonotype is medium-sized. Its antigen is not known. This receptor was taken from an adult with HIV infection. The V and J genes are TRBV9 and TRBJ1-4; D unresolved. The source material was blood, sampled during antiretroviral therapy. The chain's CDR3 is CASSVGTLPNEKLFF. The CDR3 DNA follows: TGTGCCAGCAGCGTAGGGACTTTGCCAAATGAAAAACTGTTTTTT.